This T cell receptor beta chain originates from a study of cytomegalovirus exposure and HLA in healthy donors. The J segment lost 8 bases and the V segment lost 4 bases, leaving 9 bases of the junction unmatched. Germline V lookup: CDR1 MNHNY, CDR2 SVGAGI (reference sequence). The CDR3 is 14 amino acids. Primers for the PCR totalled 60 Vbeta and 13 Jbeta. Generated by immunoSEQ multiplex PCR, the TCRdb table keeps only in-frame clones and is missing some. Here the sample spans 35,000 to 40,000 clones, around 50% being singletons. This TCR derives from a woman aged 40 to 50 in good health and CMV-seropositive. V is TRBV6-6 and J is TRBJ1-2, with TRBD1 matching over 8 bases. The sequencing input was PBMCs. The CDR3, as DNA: TGTGCCAGCAGTTTTGACAGGGGTGCTGGGGGCTACACCTTC. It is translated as CASSFDRGAGGYTF.